This T cell receptor (beta chain) was recorded in a study of T-cell memory formation after mild COVID-19. Whole-study findings and limits: Later expanders leaned CD4+, whereas clones that contracted between day 15 and 85 were balanced CD4/CD8. Clones which contracted sat mainly in CM and EM if CD4+, and in EMRA if CD8+.

The sample holds a few counts of this clonotype. Its target is not known. MiXCR, run by TCRdb on the 5' RACE reads, gives a single entry per CDR3 protein. The sample records approximately 490,000 distinct CDR3 sequences, over 20% being singletons. Trimming took 5 bases from V and 4 from J, leaving 11 bases between them. Germline values: CDR1 KGHDR, CDR2 SFDVKD. The CDR3 extends over 14 amino acids. Sequencing was carried out using PBMCs or a T cell subset sorted from them (not recorded which). The receptor was isolated from an adult woman who had mild COVID-19 (a few samples of this study predate the infection). Cell type and time point are not known. The genes are TRBV24-1 and TRBJ2-1; D might be TRBD1 (5 bases). CDR3 amino acids: CATSVQGGYNEQFF. The CDR3 region has the DNA TGTGCCACCAGTGTTCAGGGCGGTTACAATGAGCAGTTCTTC.